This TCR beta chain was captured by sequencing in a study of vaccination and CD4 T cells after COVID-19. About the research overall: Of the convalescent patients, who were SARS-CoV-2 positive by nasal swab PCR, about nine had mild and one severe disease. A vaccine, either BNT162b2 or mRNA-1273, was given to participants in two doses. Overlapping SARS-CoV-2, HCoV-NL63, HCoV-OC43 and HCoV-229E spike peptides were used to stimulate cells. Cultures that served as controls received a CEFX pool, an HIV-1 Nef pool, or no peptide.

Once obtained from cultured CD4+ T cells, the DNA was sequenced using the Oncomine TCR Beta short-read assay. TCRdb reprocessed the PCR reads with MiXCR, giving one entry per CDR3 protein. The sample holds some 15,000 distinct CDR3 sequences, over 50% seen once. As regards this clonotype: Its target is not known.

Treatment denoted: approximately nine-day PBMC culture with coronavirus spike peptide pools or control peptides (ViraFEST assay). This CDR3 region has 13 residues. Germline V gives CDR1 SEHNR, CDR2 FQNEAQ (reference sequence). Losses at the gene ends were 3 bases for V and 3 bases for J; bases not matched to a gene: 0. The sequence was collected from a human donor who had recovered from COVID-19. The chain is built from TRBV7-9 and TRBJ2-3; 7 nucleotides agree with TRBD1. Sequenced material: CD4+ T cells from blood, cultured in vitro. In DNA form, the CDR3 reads TGTGCCAGCAGCTTCAGGGGGACAGATACGCAGTATTTT. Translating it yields CASSFRGTDTQYF.